One sample yielded the 21 T cell receptor beta chains listed below, sequenced in a study of T cell responses to AZD1222 COVID-19 vaccine. Method: immunoSEQ multiplex PCR; TCRdb's copy keeps in-frame clones and lacks some. The data contain about 160,000 clones, 90% to 95% of them singletons. Here the sequenced sample was peripheral blood, taken 28 days after the second AZD1222 dose. The receptors come from an adult who received the AZD1222 COVID-19 vaccine.

V and J are TRBV27 and TRBJ1-2; TRBD1 is a possible D gene (5 bases). V shed 2 bases and J shed 6 bases, with 13 bases lying between them. The CDR3 loop spans 14 amino acids. The germline gives CDR1 MNHEY, CDR2 SMNVEV (reference sequence). The CDR3 is CASSLNQGWDGYTF. DNA of the CDR3: TGTGCCAGCAGTTTAAACCAGGGCTGGGATGGCTACACCTTC.

This chain joins TRBV14 and TRBJ2-7; TRBD2 matches at 8 bases. V gave up 4 bases and J gave up 3 bases; unmatched junction bases: 11. CDR1 and CDR2 (germline): SGHDN, FVKESK. CDR3 length: 16 residues. CDR3 DNA: TGTGCCAGCAGCCGGGAGGCGGGAGGACCTCTCTACGAGCAGTACTTC. Translated: CASSREAGGPLYEQYF.

The genes are TRBV19 and TRBJ1-2, with TRBD1 identical over 8 bases. Germline CDR1 and CDR2: LNHDA and SQIVND (reference sequence). The CDR3 runs 17 residues. The V gene end was trimmed by 4 bases and the J gene end by 1 base; junction bases not matched to a gene: 11. The CDR3 DNA follows: TGTGCCAGTAGTAACCGGGACAGGTGGACTCATAACTATGGCTACACCTTC. Translated, it gives CASSNRDRWTHNYGYTF.

CDR3 region: CASTGTDYNEQFF. CDR3 in DNA: TGTGCCTCAACCGGGACCGATTACAATGAGCAGTTCTTC. J is TRBJ2-1 and V is TRBV30; D tentatively reads TRBD1 or TRBD2 (5 bases each). The CDR3 covers 13 residues. The germline gives CDR1 GTSNPN, CDR2 SVGIG (reference sequence). V was trimmed by 7 bases and J by 4 bases, leaving 14 bases between them.

V is TRBV6-6 and J is TRBJ2-7, with D perhaps TRBD2 (5 bases). The CDR3 sequence is 15 residues long. The V gene lost 4 bases and the J gene lost 0 bases, with 13 bases spanning the gap. Germline values: CDR1 MNHNY, CDR2 SVGAGI (reference sequence). The DNA of the CDR3 is TGTGCCAGCAGTTTTACGGGGATAAGCTCCTACGAGCAGTACTTC. Translation: CASSFTGISSYEQYF.

This chain joins TRBV10-3 and TRBJ2-1; a weak D match, TRBD1 (6 bases). The CDR3 extends over 14 amino acids. From germline, CDR1 is ENHRY and CDR2 SYGVKD. V was clipped by 7 bases and J by 2 bases, with 12 bases between them. The CDR3 region is CAITEGTTYNEQFF. The CDR3 coding sequence is TGTGCCATCACTGAAGGGACAACCTACAATGAGCAGTTCTTC.

This chain uses TRBV19 with TRBJ1-6, with 8 bases aligning to TRBD1. J gave up 7 bases and V 6 bases, and 5 bases lay outside the gene matches. Per germline, CDR1 LNHDA and CDR2 SQIVND (reference sequence). The CDR3 contains 14 residues. The DNA of the CDR3 is TGTGCCAGTAGAATCCGGGACAGGAATTCACCCCTCCACTTT. Protein product: CASRIRDRNSPLHF.

The V gene is TRBV9, the J gene TRBJ2-5; 16 bases are shared with TRBD2. The CDR3 is 18 residues long. The germline CDR1 and CDR2 sequences are SGDLS and YYNGEE. The junction had 11 bases not matched to a gene; V was cut back by 4 bases and J by 5 bases. This chain's CDR3 is CASSLEGLAGGPLETQYF. CDR3 nucleotide sequence: TGTGCCAGCAGCCTAGAGGGACTAGCGGGAGGGCCGTTGGAGACCCAGTACTTC.

V and J are TRBV11-3 and TRBJ2-3; TRBD2 matches 7 bases. Trimming took 4 bases from V and 12 from J; bases not matched to a gene: 7. This CDR3 comprises 12 residues. The germline V gene has CDR1 SGHNT and CDR2 YENEEA. CDR3 sequence: CASSSRTSPQYF. CDR3 DNA sequence: TGTGCCAGCAGCTCTCGGACTAGTCCACAGTATTTT.

The chain combines TRBV27 with TRBJ2-1; TRBD2 aligns across 13 bases. V gave up 2 bases and J gave up 8 bases; unmatched junction bases: 0. CDR1 is MNHEY and CDR2 is SMNVEV in the germline V gene (reference sequence). The CDR3 runs 14 residues. CDR3 loop: CASSLGLAGDEQFF. CDR3 in DNA: TGTGCCAGCAGTTTAGGACTAGCGGGAGATGAGCAGTTCTTC.

The chain is built from TRBV7-9 and TRBJ2-7, with D tentatively TRBD1 (5 bases). With 5 bases removed from V and 1 base from J, the gap between germline ends came to 12 bases. This CDR3 region has 14 residues. The germline V gene encodes CDR1 SEHNR and CDR2 FQNEAQ (reference sequence). The CDR3 region is CASSRQLLSYEQYF. The DNA for the CDR3 is TGTGCCAGCAGCCGACAGCTCCTATCCTACGAGCAGTACTTC.

The rearrangement joins TRBV4-2 to TRBJ1-5, with D possibly matching TRBD1 (6 bases). Germline V lookup: CDR1 LGHNA, CDR2 YNFKEQ. Trimming cost V 0 bases and J 5 bases, with 11 bases left between them. This CDR3 region has 15 residues. CDR3 nucleotides: TGTGCCAGCAGCCAAGACCGGGGGGCACATCAGCCCCAGCATTTT. This gives the protein CASSQDRGAHQPQHF.

The genes are TRBV6-5 and TRBJ2-1; D remains ambiguous. Germline CDR1 is MNHEY and CDR2 is SVGAGI. V was shortened by 2 bases and J by 7 bases, with 12 bases between the two germline ends. CDR3 size: 14 residues. Here the CDR3 DNA reads TGTGCCAGCAGTTACATAGGGTATTCGAATGAGCAGTTCTTC. Its translation is CASSYIGYSNEQFF.

The chain joins TRBV3-1 (or the pseudogene TRBV3-2) to TRBJ2-2; D is ambiguous. Germline V gene data show CDR1 as LGHDT and CDR2 as YNNKEL (reference sequence). This CDR3 spans 16 amino acids. The V end was cut by 0 bases, the J end by 7 bases, with 15 bases between. The CDR3 reads CASSQDLLGSDGELFF. The CDR3 coding sequence is TGTGCCAGCAGCCAAGATTTATTGGGGTCTGACGGGGAGCTGTTTTTT.

The genes are TRBV27 and TRBJ2-4, with TRBD2 matching over 9 bases. The CDR3 has 16 amino acids. The germline V gene has CDR1 MNHEY and CDR2 SMNVEV (reference sequence). Trimming cost V 2 bases and J 3 bases; bases outside gene matches: 5. The CDR3 sequence is CASSLISGRDKNIQYF. The CDR3, as DNA: TGTGCCAGCAGTTTAATTAGCGGGAGAGACAAAAACATTCAGTACTTC.

The chain combines TRBV5-1 with TRBJ1-3; a weak D match, TRBD1 (6 bases). The CDR3 has 16 residues. In germline, CDR1 is SGHRS, CDR2 YFSETQ. V was cut by 0 bases and J by 0 bases, with 10 bases left in between. CDR3 DNA: TGCGCCAGCAGCTTGGTTGGGGGCAGCTCTGGAAACACCATATATTTT. It encodes CASSLVGGSSGNTIYF.

This clone was seen just once. The chain links TRBV18 to TRBJ2-5; D may match TRBD1 or TRBD2 (6 bases each). Germline values: CDR1 KGHSH, CDR2 LQKENI. V lost 0 bases, J lost 4 bases, and 15 bases lay in between. CDR3 length: 16 amino acids. DNA for the CDR3: TGTGCCAGCTCACCACCTGACGCCAGGGGAGGAGAGACCCAGTACTTC. It specifies CASSPPDARGGETQYF.

This clone turned up a few times. The V call is TRBV30, the J call TRBJ1-5; unclear D gene. CDR1 and CDR2 (germline): GTSNPN, SVGIG (reference sequence). V lost 4 bases to trimming and J lost 4 bases, with 14 bases between them. The length of the CDR3 is 14 residues. The chain's CDR3 is CAWNRDGVNQPQHF. DNA of the CDR3: TGTGCCTGGAATCGTGACGGTGTTAATCAGCCCCAGCATTTT.

V and J are TRBV10-2 and TRBJ1-4; weak D call: TRBD1 (5 bases). V was pared by 7 bases and J by 3 bases, with 12 bases between. The CDR3 runs to 14 residues. Germline lookup yields CDR1 WSHSY and CDR2 SAAADI. The CDR3 DNA follows: TGCGCCAGCACTCGGGGGGAGGCTAATGAAAAACTGTTTTTT. It specifies CASTRGEANEKLFF.

This sequence joins TRBV7-9 and TRBJ1-2, with D possibly matching TRBD1 (5 bases). This CDR3 contains 15 residues. Germline lookup yields CDR1 SEHNR and CDR2 FQNEAQ (reference sequence). V dropped 10 bases and J dropped 5 bases, with 23 bases sitting between them. The CDR3 loop is CATPLEEGIGYGYTF. CDR3 nucleotides: TGTGCCACCCCCTTAGAAGAGGGGATAGGGTATGGCTACACCTTC.

The rearrangement links TRBV5-1 to TRBJ1-2; D uncertain. CDR3 length: 17 residues. V gave up 3 bases and J gave up 5 bases, with 23 bases separating them. Germline lookup yields CDR1 SGHRS and CDR2 YFSETQ. The DNA of the CDR3 is TGCGCCAGCAGCTCGGACGTCCCGCCACCCCTTAGATATGGCTACACCTTC. Encoded protein: CASSSDVPPPLRYGYTF. The entire variable domain, with the rest obtained from reference TRBV5-1 and TRBJ1-2, is as follows: KAGVTQTPRYLIKTRGQQVTLSCSPISGHRSVSWYQQTPGQGLQFLFEYFSETQRNKGNFPGRFSGRQFSNSRSEMNVSTLELGDSALYLCASSSDVPPPLRYGYTFGSGTRLTVV.